This T cell receptor beta chain was documented in a study of early T cells in non-severe SARS-CoV-2 infection. Points from the study as a whole: Private and CD4 specificities were missed by VDJdb matching, which favored anti-spike CD8 responses.

Attachment of unique molecular identifiers was made to individual cDNA molecules. TCRdb redid the calling of the 5' RACE reads with MiXCR, one entry per CDR3 protein. The sample contains roughly 54,000 distinct CDR3 sequences, 7.7% of which appear only once. There are many counts of this clonotype. Its antigen is currently unknown. CDR1 and CDR2 from the germline V gene are ENHRY and SYGVKD. V gave up 8 bases and J gave up 3 bases, with 10 bases separating them. The CDR3 extends over 12 amino acids. The sequenced sample was whole blood, obtained at baseline. This TCR came from an adult who was a healthcare worker with PCR-confirmed SARS-CoV-2 infection or an uninfected control (not recorded which). The chain has TRBV10-3 and TRBJ2-5; D possibly corresponds to TRBD2 (6 bases). CDR3 protein: CAIGGGEETQYF. The CDR3 region has the DNA TGTGCCATCGGAGGCGGGGAAGAGACCCAGTACTTC.